Given below is one T cell receptor beta chain in context. Its antigen is unknown. The data stem from a study of vaccination effects on CD4 cells after COVID-19. Profiled with immunoSEQ multiplex PCR; TCRdb holds only in-frame clones, not every one. The sample has 30,000 or so clones, approximately 61% seen once. The CDR3 runs to 12 residues. V gave up 6 bases and J gave up 8 bases, with 11 bases separating them. Findings and limits, study-wide: Marked contraction was observed in infection-induced and vaccine-induced clones late after vaccination.

Before any sequencing was done, the ViraFEST assay used viral peptide pools to expand antigen-specific CD4+ T cells. Isolating CD4+ T cells followed around nine days of culture. Recipients of the vaccine had no prior SARS-CoV-2 infection and negative nucleocapsid antibodies. The source is a human donor who received a COVID-19 vaccine. The chain combines TRBV12-3 or TRBV12-4 with TRBJ2-1; D is ambiguous. Sequences were derived from CD4+ T cells from PBMCs cultured with HCoV-229E spike peptides, sampled before COVID-19 vaccination. CDR3 nucleotide sequence: TGTGCCAGCAGAAAAGAGGCCTATGAGCAGTTCTTC. This encodes CASRKEAYEQFF.